This is a list of T cell receptor beta chains from one sample in a study of blood T cell repertoires in COVID-19. Clones were sequenced by immunoSEQ multiplex PCR, and TCRdb holds only the in-frame ones, with some missing. The table records approximately 440,000 clones, approximately 90% of them present only once. What was sequenced was PBMCs or T cells enriched from blood (not recorded which). These receptors came from a woman between 18 and 30 years old who had recovered from COVID-19. The CDR3 runs from the conserved cysteine through the conserved F or W. The order of the fields is CDR3 DNA, CDR3 protein, J gene, V gene, D gene, clone size. A D gene is named only where the DNA matches it firmly. Size tells how often a clone was seen (once, few, many) or the class of an expanded clone, and some rows leave it out.

DNA: TGTGCCAGCGACAGTTTAGGAGGGACTGAAGCTTTCTTT
CDR3: CASDSLGGTEAFF
J: TRBJ1-1
V: TRBV6-5
D: NA
size: NA

DNA: TGTGCCAGCAGCCTAACGCGACAGCTCAATCAGCCCCAGCATTTT
CDR3: CASSLTRQLNQPQHF
J: TRBJ1-5
V: TRBV7-8
D: NA
size: NA

DNA: TGTGCCAGCAGTGGGACAGGGATTGGCTACACCTTC
CDR3: CASSGTGIGYTF
J: TRBJ1-2
V: TRBV12-3/TRBV12-4
D: TRBD1
size: once

DNA: TGCAGCGTCCGGACCAACAGGGGCCTCTCCTACGAGCAGTACTTC
CDR3: CSVRTNRGLSYEQYF
J: TRBJ2-7
V: TRBV29-1
D: TRBD1
size: NA

DNA: TGTGCCAGCAGCTTGGTATCGGCTAGCGGGGAGTACGAGCAGTACTTC
CDR3: CASSLVSASGEYEQYF
J: TRBJ2-7
V: TRBV5-4
D: TRBD2
size: NA

DNA: TGCGCCAGCAGCTTGGGCACTAGAGGCACCGGGGAGCTGTTTTTT
CDR3: CASSLGTRGTGELFF
J: TRBJ2-2
V: TRBV5-1
D: NA
size: NA

DNA: TGTGCCAGTAGTATCTCCTTGACAGAGCGTTCCTCTGGAAACACCATATATTTT
CDR3: CASSISLTERSSGNTIYF
J: TRBJ1-3
V: TRBV19
D: NA
size: NA

DNA: TGTGCCAGCAGTTCAGGGATTGTGAACACTGAAGCTTTCTTT
CDR3: CASSSGIVNTEAFF
J: TRBJ1-1
V: TRBV6-5
D: NA
size: NA

DNA: TGTGCCACCTTTACCGGGACAGGGGTTCACTATGGCTACACCTTC
CDR3: CATFTGTGVHYGYTF
J: TRBJ1-2
V: TRBV2
D: TRBD1
size: NA

DNA: TGCGCCAGCAGCTCGGCCTCCACCGAACCTGGAGGGAGCGGCTACACCTTC
CDR3: CASSSASTEPGGSGYTF
J: TRBJ1-2
V: TRBV5-1
D: NA
size: NA

DNA: TGTGCCAGCAGCTCCTCGGGGGGGGACAATCAGCCCCAGCATTTT
CDR3: CASSSSGGDNQPQHF
J: TRBJ1-5
V: TRBV11-2
D: NA
size: NA

DNA: TGCGCCAGCACCTTACTTTTGGGTCTAGATAATGAAAAACTGTTTTTT
CDR3: CASTLLLGLDNEKLFF
J: TRBJ1-4
V: TRBV5-1
D: NA
size: NA

DNA: TGTGCCAGCAGTTCCGATGAGACAGGCATCTATGGCTACACCTTC
CDR3: CASSSDETGIYGYTF
J: TRBJ1-2
V: TRBV6-1
D: NA
size: NA

DNA: TGTGCCAGCAGTGAAAGGAGCTCCTACAATGAGCAGTTCTTC
CDR3: CASSERSSYNEQFF
J: TRBJ2-1
V: TRBV2
D: NA
size: NA

DNA: TGTGCCAGCAGTTTAGGAAGGGGGGGACCGGCCAAAAACATTCAGTACTTC
CDR3: CASSLGRGGPAKNIQYF
J: TRBJ2-4
V: TRBV11-3
D: NA
size: NA

DNA: TGTGCCAGTAGTCCGGGGGGAGTTCGGACTGAAGCTTTCTTT
CDR3: CASSPGGVRTEAFF
J: TRBJ1-1
V: TRBV19
D: NA
size: few

DNA: TGCAGCGTTGGCGGGCTAGCCAAAAACATTCAGTACTTC
CDR3: CSVGGLAKNIQYF
J: TRBJ2-4
V: TRBV29-1
D: NA
size: NA

DNA: TGTGCCAGCAGCTTAGGCGCTCTTCGGGAAACCCAGTACTTC
CDR3: CASSLGALRETQYF
J: TRBJ2-5
V: TRBV7-8
D: NA
size: few

DNA: TGTGCCTGGAGTGGAGACAGGTTAAATTCACCCCTCCACTTT
CDR3: CAWSGDRLNSPLHF
J: TRBJ1-6
V: TRBV30
D: NA
size: NA

DNA: TGTGCCAGCAGCAAAAGGGCCCAAGACAGGGGGCAATATGGCTACACCTTC
CDR3: CASSKRAQDRGQYGYTF
J: TRBJ1-2
V: TRBV21-1
D: NA
size: NA

DNA: TGTGCCTGGAGTATTAGCCATGTTGATCAGCCCCAGCATTTT
CDR3: CAWSISHVDQPQHF
J: TRBJ1-5
V: TRBV30
D: NA
size: NA

DNA: TGCGCCAGCAGCATCGGACAGGGCCCAGCTAATGAAAAACTGTTTTTT
CDR3: CASSIGQGPANEKLFF
J: TRBJ1-4
V: TRBV5-1
D: TRBD1
size: NA

DNA: TGTGCCAGCAGCTTCAAGGGAGAGGCTGAAGCTTTCTTT
CDR3: CASSFKGEAEAFF
J: TRBJ1-1
V: TRBV7-3
D: NA
size: once

DNA: TGTGCCAGCAGCTCTACAGATACGCAGTATTTT
CDR3: CASSSTDTQYF
J: TRBJ2-3
V: TRBV28
D: NA
size: NA

DNA: TGTGCCAGCAGCCTTGAGGGGGGGGCCCGGTACGAGCAGTACTTC
CDR3: CASSLEGGARYEQYF
J: TRBJ2-7
V: TRBV7-6
D: NA
size: NA

DNA: TGTGCCAGCAGCTTAGAAGCAGGACAGCCCCAGCATTTT
CDR3: CASSLEAGQPQHF
J: TRBJ1-5
V: TRBV11-2
D: NA
size: NA